This is a list of T cell receptor beta chains from one sample in a study of OX40 agonist ivuxolimab in advanced cancers. Method: immunoSEQ multiplex PCR; TCRdb's copy keeps in-frame clones and lacks some. Of about 61,000 clones in the sample, about 88% were seen once. Here the sequenced sample was CD4+ or CD8+ T cells sorted from blood, taken in a trial of the OX40 agonist ivuxolimab. The receptors were gathered from an adult with an advanced solid tumor such as melanoma, head and neck, liver or kidney cancer. Each CDR3 is given with its conserved first and last residue. The order of the fields is D gene, clone size, V gene, J gene, CDR3 protein, CDR3 DNA. The D gene is left open where the match is weak. A row's size may be missing; if present it is once, few, many or a size class.

>.|.|TRBV2|TRBJ1-1
CASSEFGGSYTEAFF
TGTGCCAGCAGTGAATTTGGGGGGTCGTACACTGAAGCTTTCTTT
>TRBD2|.|TRBV6-6|TRBJ2-3
CASSGLAGATDTQYF
TGTGCCAGCAGTGGACTAGCGGGGGCTACAGATACGCAGTATTTT
>.|.|TRBV18|TRBJ1-2
CASSPATEFYGYTF
TGTGCCAGCTCACCCGCGACAGAATTCTATGGCTACACCTTC
>TRBD1|.|TRBV6-1|TRBJ2-2
CASRDRVDTGELFF
TGTGCCAGCAGGGACAGGGTTGACACCGGGGAGCTGTTTTTT
>.|.|TRBV5-6|TRBJ1-4
CASSLRRAQLGSEKLFF
TGTGCCAGCAGCCTCAGACGGGCGCAGTTAGGAAGTGAAAAACTGTTTTTT
>TRBD1|.|TRBV7-9|TRBJ2-1
CASSLAGTGSNEQFF
TGTGCCAGCAGCTTAGCCGGGACAGGGAGCAATGAGCAGTTCTTC
>.|.|TRBV7-8|TRBJ1-2
CASSLVTSGNYGYTF
TGTGCCAGCAGCTTAGTGACGTCGGGAAACTATGGCTACACCTTC
>.|.|TRBV18|TRBJ1-2
CASSPVVGAILGYTF
TGTGCCAGCTCACCAGTCGTTGGGGCGATTCTTGGCTACACCTTC
>TRBD1|.|TRBV18|TRBJ1-6
CASSPGQATNSPLHF
TGTGCCAGCTCACCGGGACAGGCGACGAATTCACCCCTCCACTTT
>.|once|TRBV9|TRBJ1-2
CASSGGRARYGYTF
TGTGCCAGCAGTGGGGGGAGGGCTCGCTATGGCTACACCTTC
>TRBD1|.|TRBV19|TRBJ2-1
CASSKGQIYNEQFF
TGTGCCAGTAGTAAGGGACAGATATACAATGAGCAGTTCTTC
>.|.|TRBV29-1|TRBJ1-2
CSVALGDGYTF
TGCAGCGTTGCACTGGGGGATGGCTACACCTTC
>TRBD1|.|TRBV27|TRBJ1-2
CASSGSLRDRGRANYGYTF
TGTGCCAGCAGTGGCTCCCTCCGGGACAGGGGGCGGGCTAACTATGGCTACACCTTC